The sequence of this T cell receptor (beta chain) was determined in a study of cytomegalovirus exposure and HLA in healthy donors. Study-wide points: In a later analysis, TCR association rates varied by HLA locus: DRB1 most, HLA-C fewest.

Trimming cost V 8 bases and J 2 bases; bases outside gene matches: 6. The CDR3 totals 15 residues. Germline lookup yields CDR1 SNHLY and CDR2 FYNNEI. PCR primers comprised 60 Vbeta and 13 Jbeta primers. Clones were read by immunoSEQ multiplex PCR, and TCRdb kept only the in-frame ones, dropping some. The sample shows some 170,000 clones, approximately 80% of them seen only once. Remarks on this clone: The antigen is not known.

The V and J genes are TRBV2 and TRBJ2-5, with 12 positions matching TRBD1. This receptor was taken from a woman between 18 and 29 years old in good health and CMV-seronegative. The sequenced material came from PBMCs. The CDR3 DNA sequence: TGTGCCAGCGACCGGGACAGGGGGCCTCAAGAGACCCAGTACTTC. Its translation: CASDRDRGPQETQYF.